A single sample is the source of the 25 T cell receptor beta chains below, sequenced in a study of shared clonotypes between healthy human individuals. CD45RO-negative CD8 cells positively selected for CCR7 made up the naive population, which excluded terminally differentiated effector memory CD45RA+ cells. Some clones are missing from TCRdb's copy, which holds only in-frame ones; the method was immunoSEQ multiplex PCR. The sample lists approximately 1.9 million clones, 90% to 95% occurring once. The source material was naive CD8+ T cells from PBMCs. Receptors originate from a man between 18 and 35 years old in good health. Some clones in this sample may be carry-over from other donors' samples.

V gene TRBV27 combines with J gene TRBJ1-1; 8 positions match TRBD1. J was trimmed by 0 bases and V by 5 bases; bases with no gene match: 11. Germline V lookup: CDR1 MNHEY, CDR2 SMNVEV (reference sequence). The CDR3 has 17 amino acids. The CDR3, as DNA: TGTGCCAGCAGTCTACAGGGGGGAAATAAGGTGAACACTGAAGCTTTCTTT. Translation: CASSLQGGNKVNTEAFF.

The CDR3 sequence is CASSEFSGTPSYEQYF. The DNA for the CDR3 is TGCGCCAGCAGCGAGTTTTCCGGGACACCCTCCTACGAGCAGTACTTC. V gene TRBV4-3 combines with J gene TRBJ2-5; D is perhaps TRBD1 (6 bases). The J call may be incorrect, as the DNA end agrees better with TRBJ2-7. Germline V gene lookup returns CDR1 LGHNA and CDR2 YSLEER. The CDR3 runs 16 residues.

This rearrangement joins TRBV11-3 to TRBJ2-6; no clear D. Between the trimmed V and J ends, which lost 1 base and 4 bases, there was a span of 8 bases. Germline CDR1 reads SGHNT; CDR2 reads YENEEA. The CDR3 sequence is 15 residues long. CDR3 in amino acids: CASSLAFPGANVLTF. The CDR3 DNA reads TGTGCCAGCAGCTTAGCTTTTCCCGGGGCCAACGTCCTGACTTTC.

The chain has TRBV5-6 and TRBJ2-7; tentatively, D is TRBD2 (6 bases). Germline V gene sequence: CDR1 SGHDT, CDR2 YYEEEE. V lost 1 base and J lost 7, with 9 bases in between. The CDR3 covers 12 residues. CDR3 DNA sequence: TGTGCCAGCAGCTTGTCAGGGAGGGAGCAGTACTTC. Protein: CASSLSGREQYF.

The chain links TRBV5-6 to TRBJ1-1; D might be TRBD1 (5 bases). This CDR3 is built from 14 residues. Germline CDR1 is SGHDT and CDR2 is YYEEEE. V was pared by 0 bases and J by 11 bases, with 17 bases between. The CDR3 DNA reads as TGTGCCAGCAGCTTGGCCGGGGGGTCGGGTTCGGCTTTCTTT. Translating gives CASSLAGGSGSAFF.

About this clone itself: The identical CDR3 is also encoded by other nucleotide sequences in the sample. The V and J genes are TRBV4-1 and TRBJ2-7, with D possibly called TRBD1 or TRBD2 (5 bases each). Germline V gene lookup returns CDR1 MGHRA and CDR2 YSYEKL. The CDR3 spans 13 residues. Trimming left V 1 base short and J 4 bases short, with 8 bases between. The CDR3 here is CASSQVGAYEQYF. CDR3 DNA: TGCGCCAGCAGCCAAGTCGGGGCTTACGAGCAGTACTTC.

The chain employs TRBV19 and TRBJ1-2; D might be TRBD1 (6 bases). CDR1 LNHDA and CDR2 SQIVND come from the germline V gene (reference sequence). Trimming removed 1 base from V and 6 bases from J, with 21 bases in between. The CDR3 spans 17 residues. The CDR3 DNA reads TGTGCCAGTAGTATAGGTTGGCGGCAGGGGTTAGGAGATGGCTACACCTTC. This codes for CASSIGWRQGLGDGYTF.

The chain links TRBV7-6 to TRBJ2-3, with 9 bases lining up with TRBD2. J gave up 4 bases and V 1 base, and 6 bases lay outside the gene matches. This CDR3 has 16 amino acids. Germline values: CDR1 SGHVS, CDR2 FNYEAQ. This CDR3 is CASSLVAGVGADTQYF. Here the CDR3 DNA reads TGTGCCAGCAGCTTAGTAGCGGGAGTAGGTGCAGATACGCAGTATTTT.

In this sample, this clone turned up once. The germline gene is not matched at one end of the junction; a read error may be the cause. This sample includes further DNA sequences coding for the same CDR3. The chain couples TRBV27 to TRBJ2-7, with D hard to call. Germline CDR1 is MNHEY and CDR2 is SMNVEV (reference sequence). The CDR3 loop spans 11 amino acids. The CDR3 sequence is CASSTPYEQYF. In DNA form, the CDR3 reads TGTGCCAGCAGTACCCCCTATGAGCAGTACTTC.

This chain links TRBV19 with TRBJ2-1; possibly TRBD1 for D (6 bases). CDR1 and CDR2 from the germline V gene are LNHDA and SQIVND (reference sequence). CDR3 length: 15 residues. Trimming took off 4 bases at V and 7 bases at J, with 17 bases between the two ends. The CDR3 protein is CASSNRGRTGNEQFF. CDR3 coding DNA: TGTGCCAGTAGTAATAGGGGGAGAACAGGAAATGAGCAGTTCTTC.

The chain combines TRBV7-9 with TRBJ2-3; 7 nucleotides line up with TRBD1. J was trimmed by 2 bases and V by 6 bases; bases with no gene match: 8. The CDR3 spans 15 residues. The germline V gene encodes CDR1 SEHNR and CDR2 FQNEAQ (reference sequence). The CDR3 DNA reads as TGTGCCAGCAGACGTACAGGGGAGATCACAGATACGCAGTATTTT. This sequence encodes CASRRTGEITDTQYF.

The rearrangement joins TRBV28 to TRBJ1-3, with D hard to call. Germline CDR1 and CDR2: MDHEN and SYDVKM. This CDR3 contains 16 residues. The ends were cut back, 4 bases at V and 0 bases at J, with 13 bases in the middle. In DNA, the CDR3 is TGTGCCAGCAGTTCTCACGTTCGAAACTCTGGAAACACCATATATTTT. Amino acids: CASSSHVRNSGNTIYF.

The chain employs TRBV6-1 and TRBJ2-7; 10 bases agree with TRBD1. Trimming removed 2 bases from V and 3 bases from J; junction bases left unmatched: 7. This CDR3 spans 16 amino acids. Germline assignment: CDR1 MNHNS and CDR2 SASEGT. The CDR3 here is CASSEYGTGVIYEQYF. In DNA form, the CDR3 reads TGTGCCAGCAGTGAATATGGGACAGGGGTCATCTACGAGCAGTACTTC.

On this clone itself: The sample contains more than one DNA sequence encoding this CDR3. The gene calls are TRBV27 and TRBJ1-5; D is unclear. Germline V gene lookup returns CDR1 MNHEY and CDR2 SMNVEV (reference sequence). The CDR3 contains 14 residues. The V gene lost 0 bases and the J gene lost 4 bases, with 7 bases spanning the gap. The CDR3 loop is CASSLSIGNQPQHF. In DNA, the CDR3 is TGTGCCAGCAGTTTATCGATAGGGAATCAGCCCCAGCATTTT.

The chain recombines TRBV21-1 with TRBJ2-3; the DNA was not compared with TRBD2, the D call given in the table. TRBV21-1 is a pseudogene locus. This CDR3 region has 15 residues. CDR3 in DNA: TGTGCCAGCCGGGGACTAGCGTCTAGCACAGATACGCAGTATTTT. Translated, it gives CASRGLASSTDTQYF.

This clone has just one count. This chain uses TRBV29-1 with TRBJ2-1; D tentatively reads TRBD1 or TRBD2 (5 bases each). V was pared by 6 bases and J by 9 bases, with 12 bases between. This CDR3 is built from 11 residues. The V gene's germline CDR1 is SQVTM and CDR2 ANQGSEA. CDR3 region: CSVGTWGEQFF. The DNA of the CDR3 is TGCAGCGTGGGGACGTGGGGTGAGCAGTTCTTC.

A word on this clone: This CDR3 is also generated by other DNA sequences in the sample. This chain links TRBV7-9 with TRBJ2-2, with D maybe TRBD1 (5 bases). The germline gives CDR1 SEHNR, CDR2 FQNEAQ (reference sequence). The CDR3 is 15 residues long. Trimming pared 1 base from V and 0 bases from J, leaving 6 bases between. The CDR3 region is CASSLGGANTGELFF. The CDR3 coding sequence is TGTGCCAGCAGCTTAGGGGGCGCGAACACCGGGGAGCTGTTTTTT. Combining the CDR3 with reference TRBV7-9 and TRBJ2-2 gives the whole variable domain DTGVSQNPRHKITKRGQNVTFRCDPISEHNRLYWYRQTLGQGPEFLTYFQNEAQLEKSRLLSDRFSAERPKGSFSTLEIQRTEQGDSAMYLCASSLGGANTGELFFGEGSRLTVL.

The CDR3 loop reads CASSLYLSYNEQFF. CDR3 nucleotides: TGCGCCAGCAGCTTGTACCTCTCCTACAATGAGCAGTTCTTC. The chain employs TRBV5-1 and TRBJ2-1; D call uncertain. CDR1 SGHRS and CDR2 YFSETQ come from the germline V gene. Trimming removed 1 base at V and 0 bases at J, with 5 bases between. This CDR3 comprises 14 residues.

The genes are TRBV5-1 and TRBJ2-1; 8 bases are a match to TRBD2. The CDR3 runs 16 residues. Losses at the gene ends were 4 bases for V and 5 bases for J; bases not matched to a gene: 11. Per the germline V gene, CDR1 is SGHRS and CDR2 is YFSETQ. Written as DNA, the CDR3 is TGCGCCAGCAGCCGTCGAGCGGGAGCGTTGAACAATGAGCAGTTCTTC. Its translation: CASSRRAGALNNEQFF.

This clone has only one observation. CDR3 DNA: TGCAGCGTCGGGGGACTAGCGATAGCTGAGCAGTTCTTC. Protein: CSVGGLAIAEQFF. The chain recombines TRBV29-1 with TRBJ2-1; the match to TRBD2 covers 10 bases. Losses at the gene ends were 6 bases for V and 9 bases for J; bases not matched to a gene: 8. Germline lookup yields CDR1 SQVTM and CDR2 ANQGSEA. The CDR3 spans 13 residues.

The chain employs TRBV18 and TRBJ1-2; TRBD1 aligns across 7 bases. Germline V gene data show CDR1 as KGHSH and CDR2 as LQKENI. J lost 0 bases, V lost 3 bases, and 7 bases had no gene match. This CDR3 spans 16 amino acids. CDR3 region: CASSPYYQGANYGYTF. The CDR3 nucleotides are TGTGCCAGCTCACCCTACTATCAGGGGGCTAACTATGGCTACACCTTC.

V gene TRBV9 combines with J gene TRBJ2-1, with D possibly being TRBD2 (6 bases). V lost 3 bases and J lost 3, with 10 bases in between. Germline V lookup: CDR1 SGDLS, CDR2 YYNGEE. The CDR3 runs to 14 residues. The CDR3 region has the DNA TGTGCCAGCAGCGAAGGAGGGTACTACAATGAGCAGTTCTTC. It is translated as CASSEGGYYNEQFF. Full variable domain (remainder filled in from reference TRBV9 and TRBJ2-1): DSGVTQTPKHLITATGQRVTLRCSPRSGDLSVYWYQQSLDQGLQFLIQYYNGEERAKGNILERFSAQQFPDLHSELNLSSLELGDSALYFCASSEGGYYNEQFFGPGTRLTVL.

The chain carries TRBV15 and TRBJ2-1; 8 bases line up with TRBD1. The CDR3 has 12 residues. Per germline, CDR1 LNHNV and CDR2 YYDKDF (reference sequence). V lost 4 bases to trimming and J lost 13 bases; unmatched junction nucleotides: 6. The CDR3 loop is CATSTRDRGQFF. The CDR3 nucleotides are TGTGCCACCAGCACCCGAGACAGGGGTCAGTTCTTC.

V is TRBV29-1 and J is TRBJ2-1; 7 bases fit TRBD2. The germline gives CDR1 SQVTM, CDR2 ANQGSEA. This CDR3 has 14 amino acids. After removal of 2 bases from V and 8 bases from J, the junction contained 9 bases not matched to a gene. The DNA for the CDR3 is TGCAGCGTTGAACCGACTAGCCTTGGGCATGAGCAGTTCTTC. Translation: CSVEPTSLGHEQFF.

J is TRBJ2-5 and V is TRBV27; D remains ambiguous. The germline V and J ends were trimmed by 6 bases and 2 bases, with 7 bases remaining between them. CDR3 length equals 12 residues. Germline V gene lookup returns CDR1 MNHEY and CDR2 SMNVEV (reference sequence). CDR3 DNA sequence: TGTGCCAGCAGAGGCCCGCAAGAGACCCAGTACTTC. Translating gives CASRGPQETQYF.